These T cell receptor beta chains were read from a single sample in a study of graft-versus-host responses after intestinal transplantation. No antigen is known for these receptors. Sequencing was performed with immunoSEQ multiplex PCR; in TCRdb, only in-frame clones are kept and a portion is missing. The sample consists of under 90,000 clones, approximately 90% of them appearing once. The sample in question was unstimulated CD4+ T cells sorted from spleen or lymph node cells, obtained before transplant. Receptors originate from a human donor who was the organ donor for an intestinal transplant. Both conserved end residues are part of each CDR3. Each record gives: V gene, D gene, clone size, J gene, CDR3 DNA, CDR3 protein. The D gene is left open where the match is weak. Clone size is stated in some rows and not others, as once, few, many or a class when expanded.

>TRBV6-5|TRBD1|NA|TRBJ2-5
TGTGCCAGCAGTCCCATCGGACAGGCCCGAGGGACCCAGTACTTC
CASSPIGQARGTQYF
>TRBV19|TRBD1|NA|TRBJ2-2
TGTGCCAGTAAAGGGTGGACAGGGGGCACCGGGGAGCTGTTTTTT
CASKGWTGGTGELFF
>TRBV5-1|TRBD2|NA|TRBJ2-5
TGCGCCAGCAGCTTGGAGCGGGGGGGCAGTAGGGAGACCCAGTACTTC
CASSLERGGSRETQYF
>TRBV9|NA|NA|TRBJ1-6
TGTGCCAGCAGCGTAGGAGGGTGGCGGAATAATTCACCCCTCCACTTT
CASSVGGWRNNSPLHF
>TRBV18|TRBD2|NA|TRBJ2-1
TGTGCCAGCTCACGTGGGACTAGTGTCAATGAGCAGTTCTTC
CASSRGTSVNEQFF
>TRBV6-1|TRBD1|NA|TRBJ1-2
TGTGCCAGCAGGGGACAGGGTTTGAACTATGGCTACACCTTC
CASRGQGLNYGYTF
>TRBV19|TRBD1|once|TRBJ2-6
TGTGCCAGCCTACTAGGGACAGGGGCCTCTGGGGCCAACGTCCTGACTTTC
CASLLGTGASGANVLTF
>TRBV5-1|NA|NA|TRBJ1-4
TGCGCCAGCAGCTTGGGTGAGCCGGTTGAAAAACTGTTTTTT
CASSLGEPVEKLFF
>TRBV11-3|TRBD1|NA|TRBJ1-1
TGTGCCAGCAGCCCACAGGGGGCTGAAGCTTTCTTT
CASSPQGAEAFF
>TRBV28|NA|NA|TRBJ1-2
TGTGCCAGCAGGCCCTGGCCGTTTAACTATGGCTACACCTTC
CASRPWPFNYGYTF
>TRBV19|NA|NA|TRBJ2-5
TGTGCCAGTAGTCTCGGGGACCAAGAGACCCAGTACTTC
CASSLGDQETQYF
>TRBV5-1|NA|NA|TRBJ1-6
TGCGCCAGCAGCTTGATAGAAAATTCACCCCTCCACTTT
CASSLIENSPLHF
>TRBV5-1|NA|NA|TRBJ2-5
TGCGCCAGCAGCTTGACTAGCCGAGGAGCCCAGTACTTC
CASSLTSRGAQYF
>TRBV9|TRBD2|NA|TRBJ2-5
TGTGCCAGCAGCGTAGCTCCGTCTAGCGGGAGGACCAGCCAAGAGACCCAGTACTTC
CASSVAPSSGRTSQETQYF
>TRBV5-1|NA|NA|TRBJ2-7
TGCGCCAGCAGCTTGGGTATCGGAGGGAGTAGGGACGAGCAGTACTTC
CASSLGIGGSRDEQYF
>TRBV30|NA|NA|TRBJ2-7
TGTGCCTGGAGTCAGGGCTACGAGCAGTACTTC
CAWSQGYEQYF
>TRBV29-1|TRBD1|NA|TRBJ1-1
TGCAGCGTGTCGGGACAGATGAACACTGAAGCTTTCTTT
CSVSGQMNTEAFF
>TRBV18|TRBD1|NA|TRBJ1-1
TGTGCCAGCTCACCTCAGGGGGGGAACACTGAAGCTTTCTTT
CASSPQGGNTEAFF
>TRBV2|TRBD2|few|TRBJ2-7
TGTGCCAGCAGCCCGCGGGAGGGCCGGTACGAGCAGTACTTC
CASSPREGRYEQYF
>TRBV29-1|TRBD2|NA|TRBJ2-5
TGCAGCGTTGAAAAGCGGGAGGGGGAGACCCAGTACTTC
CSVEKREGETQYF
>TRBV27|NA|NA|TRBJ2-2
TGTGCCAGCAGTCCGCTACGAAGGAACACCGGGGAGCTGTTTTTT
CASSPLRRNTGELFF
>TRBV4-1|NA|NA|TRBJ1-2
TGCGCCAGCAGCCAAGCGAATGGGCCAGCTAACTATGGCTACACCTTC
CASSQANGPANYGYTF
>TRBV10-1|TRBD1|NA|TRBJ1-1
TGCGCCAGCCCGGACAGGGTGGGCACTGAAGCTTTCTTT
CASPDRVGTEAFF
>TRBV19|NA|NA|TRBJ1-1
TGTGCCAGTAGTATCGTTAGGAACACTGAAGCTTTCTTT
CASSIVRNTEAFF